The T cell receptor (beta chain) described here comes from a study of blood T cell repertoires in COVID-19. Only in-frame clones appear in the TCRdb table, and some are missing; sequencing was by immunoSEQ multiplex PCR. The sample holds under 250,000 clones; around 85% are singletons and the top ten take approximately 8.6%. The V gene's germline CDR1 is SGHTA and CDR2 FQGNSA. V was trimmed by 4 bases and J by 2 bases, leaving 9 bases between them. CDR3 size: 13 residues. V usage is TRBV7-2 and J usage is TRBJ2-7; D is undetermined. The source material was PBMCs or T cells enriched from blood (not recorded which). This TCR was recovered from a woman aged 45-65 years with acute COVID-19. This CDR3 is CASSSNRAYEQYF. The DNA of the CDR3 is TGTGCCAGCAGCTCAAACCGGGCCTACGAGCAGTACTTC.